This T cell receptor beta chain came from a study of cytomegalovirus exposure and HLA in healthy donors. Overall study results and limits: Usually a TCR sequence was rare, but some public TCRs were found in many donors.

PCR amplification relied on 60 Vbeta primers (plus 13 Jbeta primers). Original methodology: There were about 88 million unique TCR beta chains by a later count, and 10 million to 12 million of them were shared. Clones were sequenced by immunoSEQ multiplex PCR, and TCRdb holds only the in-frame ones, with some missing. V and J calls and clone size are those listed in that table; D and trimming were worked out from the DNA. This table holds 150,000 to 200,000 clones, around 80% found once. This clone has just a few counts. Its target is unknown. Healthy bone marrow donors made up the donors. The CDR3 loop spans 13 amino acids. V lost 4 bases and J lost 2, with 8 bases in between. The germline CDR1 and CDR2 sequences are GTSNPN and SVGIG (reference sequence).

This receptor was identified in a man aged 30 to 45 in good health and CMV-seronegative. The rearrangement uses TRBV30 and TRBJ2-2; a weak D match, TRBD1 (6 bases). The specimen was PBMCs. CDR3 amino acids: CAWKQGNTGELFF. Written as DNA, the CDR3 is TGTGCCTGGAAACAGGGAAACACCGGGGAGCTGTTTTTT.